This TCR beta chain was sequenced in a study of CD8 T cells in Susac syndrome. Trimming took 6 bases from V and 1 from J; bases not matched to a gene: 5. The CDR3 length is 13 residues. The germline CDR1 and CDR2 sequences are SQVTM and ANQGSEA. An input of roughly 0.5 to 1 ug of RNA was subjected to reverse transcription using random hexamers. TCR beta CDR3 was amplified by immunoSEQ covering 54 Vbeta and 13 Jbeta. Via MiXCR, TCRdb re-called the immunoSEQ multiplex PCR reads, giving one row per CDR3 protein. The sample lists 150,000 to 200,000 distinct CDR3 sequences; around 94% were seen once. The chain is built from TRBV29-1 and TRBJ1-1; TRBD1 agrees at 7 bases. The sequencing input was CD4+ T cells from PBMCs. This TCR was sampled from a human donor in good health. The CDR3 region has the DNA TGCAGCGTGGCCGGGACAGCGAACACTGAAGCTTTCTTT. It specifies CSVAGTANTEAFF.